Listed below are T cell receptor beta chains from one sample, sequenced in a study of cytomegalovirus exposure and HLA in healthy donors. Sequencing was performed with immunoSEQ multiplex PCR; in TCRdb, only in-frame clones are kept and a portion is missing. The data contain approximately 140,000 clones, 75% to 85% of them singletons. Material for sequencing was PBMCs. The receptor set was obtained from a human donor in good health. The CDR3 runs from the conserved cysteine through the conserved F or W. A D gene is named only where the DNA matches it firmly. Expanded clones get a size class; other rows say once, few or many, or leave the size out.

CDR3,DNA,D,V,J,size
CASSYFPGTGGETQYF,TGTGCCAGCAGTTACTTTCCCGGGACAGGGGGAGAGACCCAGTACTTC,TRBD1,TRBV6-5,TRBJ2-5,NA
CASSQTSGAEEQYF,TGTGCCAGCAGCCAGACTAGCGGGGCTGAGGAGCAGTACTTC,TRBD2,TRBV5-6,TRBJ2-7,NA
CAISESVGGGTEAFF,TGTGCCATCAGTGAGTCCGTAGGGGGGGGCACTGAAGCTTTCTTT,NA,TRBV10-3,TRBJ1-1,NA
CASSVGGYLGYTF,TGTGCCAGCAGTGTGGGGGGGTATCTTGGCTACACCTTC,NA,TRBV28,TRBJ1-2,once
CASRTAGGIETQYF,TGCGCCAGCAGAACAGCGGGGGGGATAGAGACCCAGTACTTC,TRBD2,TRBV10-2,TRBJ2-5,NA
CASSLPWRRNTIYF,TGTGCCAGCAGCTTACCGTGGAGGAGAAACACCATATATTTT,NA,TRBV7-2,TRBJ1-3,NA
CASSASGQGANTEAFF,TGTGCCAGCAGCGCCTCGGGACAGGGGGCGAACACTGAAGCTTTCTTT,TRBD1,TRBV9,TRBJ1-1,NA
CASSAGVDTQYF,TGTGCCAGCAGTGCGGGAGTGGATACGCAGTATTTT,TRBD2,TRBV11-2,TRBJ2-3,once
CASSPQVTSGEQYF,TGCGCCAGCAGCCCTCAAGTCACGTCGGGCGAGCAGTACTTC,NA,TRBV5-1,TRBJ2-7,NA
CASSDQTGGYRFVKLFF,TGTGCCAGCAGTGACCAGACAGGGGGCTATCGGTTTGTAAAACTGTTTTTT,TRBD1,TRBV2,TRBJ1-4,NA
CATSQGGAYQPQHF,TGTGCCACTAGTCAAGGGGGCGCGTATCAGCCCCAGCATTTT,TRBD1,TRBV6-5,TRBJ1-5,NA
CASSPRTSGYNEQFF,TGTGCCAGCAGCCCGAGGACTAGCGGTTACAATGAGCAGTTCTTC,TRBD2,TRBV7-2,TRBJ2-1,NA
CASSIPPGGRGEQYF,TGTGCCAGCAGCATTCCCCCAGGGGGCCGTGGCGAGCAGTACTTC,TRBD1,TRBV5-8,TRBJ2-7,NA
CASSVSGTGYEQYF,TGCGCCAGCAGCGTTTCCGGGACAGGGTACGAGCAGTACTTC,TRBD1,TRBV5-1,TRBJ2-7,NA
CASGLGGGVEAFF,TGTGCTAGTGGTTTGGGGGGGGGTGTTGAAGCTTTCTTT,NA,TRBV12-5,TRBJ1-1,NA
CASTSPSNQPQHF,TGTGCCAGTACATCCCCCAGCAATCAGCCCCAGCATTTT,NA,TRBV19,TRBJ1-5,NA
CASSFGGLNEKLFF,TGTGCCAGCAGTTTCGGCGGTCTAAATGAAAAACTGTTTTTT,NA,TRBV27,TRBJ1-4,NA
CASSLGDAANEKLFF,TGTGCCAGCAGCTTAGGAGACGCGGCTAATGAAAAACTGTTTTTT,NA,TRBV7-6,TRBJ1-4,NA
CASRVSGSYEQYF,TGTGCCAGCAGGGTTAGCGGGTCCTACGAGCAGTACTTC,TRBD2,TRBV27,TRBJ2-7,NA
CASSSRADTQYF,TGTGCCAGCAGCTCGCGGGCAGATACGCAGTATTTT,NA,TRBV7-8,TRBJ2-3,NA
CASSEATGNYGYTF,TGTGCCAGCAGTGAAGCTACAGGGAACTATGGCTACACCTTC,NA,TRBV2,TRBJ1-2,NA
CASSRGQGNTGELFF,TGTGCCAGCAGCAGGGGACAGGGGAACACCGGGGAGCTGTTTTTT,TRBD1,TRBV6-6,TRBJ2-2,few
CASSAQGTVESNQPQHF,TGTGCCAGCAGTGCCCAAGGGACAGTGGAATCCAATCAGCCCCAGCATTTT,TRBD1,TRBV27,TRBJ1-5,few